This T cell receptor beta chain derives from a study of T cell responses to AZD1222 COVID-19 vaccine. Overall study results and limits: The donor group comprised mostly white British people and more females; the analysis possibly underestimated clonal diversity. Nearly half of the spike-specific TCRs reportedly recognize variant regions that carry no mutations. At study baseline, merely roughly 6 AZD1222 recipients were seropositive.

As regards this clone: Its target is unknown.

V was shortened by 8 bases and J by 6 bases, with 13 bases between the two germline ends. Germline V CDR1 and CDR2: LNHDA, SQIVND (reference sequence). The CDR3 contains 13 residues. The assay was immunoSEQ multiplex PCR, and TCRdb's table has in-frame clones only and misses some. The sample includes fewer than 110,000 clones, roughly nine tenths of them seen just once. The TCR comes from an adult in good health. The specimen was peripheral blood, collected on day 0 of AZD1222 vaccination. The chain has TRBV19 and TRBJ1-4; D is perhaps TRBD1 (5 bases). CDR3 amino acids: CASLTTGDEKLFF. The CDR3 DNA reads as TGTGCCAGTCTTACAACAGGAGATGAAAAACTGTTTTTT.